These 17 T cell receptor beta chains share one sample of origin, sequenced in a study of T cell changes during pregnancy in multiple sclerosis. TCRdb's copy holds only in-frame clones and misses some; the assay was immunoSEQ multiplex PCR. The data show some 100,000 clones, with approximately 94% seen just once and around 0.9% held by the top ten. The specimen comprised peripheral blood, sampled before pregnancy. These receptors all come from a female donor with multiple sclerosis, enrolled in a pregnancy study.

This sequence joins TRBV9 and TRBJ2-1; 10 positions match TRBD1. This CDR3 is 13 amino acids long. V gave up 4 bases and J gave up 7 bases; unmatched junction bases: 2. Per germline, CDR1 SGDLS and CDR2 YYNGEE. The CDR3 loop reads CASSPGQGNEQFF. CDR3 coding DNA: TGTGCCAGCAGCCCGGGACAGGGGAATGAGCAGTTCTTC.

This clone was detected once. This chain connects TRBV5-6 to TRBJ2-3; TRBD2 is a possible D gene (5 bases). Trimming pared 1 base from V and 2 bases from J, leaving 11 bases between. CDR3 length: 15 residues. Germline lookup yields CDR1 SGHDT and CDR2 YYEEEE. In nucleotides, the CDR3 is TGTGCCAGCAGCTTGTTCCGAGACTACACAGATACGCAGTATTTT. Amino acid sequence: CASSLFRDYTDTQYF.

The V and J genes are TRBV29-1 and TRBJ2-1; 8 bases fit TRBD1. V shed 6 bases, J shed 4 bases, and the junction held 5 bases outside the gene matches. The CDR3 spans 13 residues. Per the germline V gene, CDR1 is SQVTM and CDR2 is ANQGSEA. For the CDR3, the DNA is TGCAGCGTCTACAGGGGGGAATACAATGAGCAGTTCTTC. This codes for CSVYRGEYNEQFF.

The V gene is TRBV6-1, the J gene TRBJ1-1, with D unclear. The CDR3 sequence is 14 residues long. Germline lookup yields CDR1 MNHNS and CDR2 SASEGT. V shed 0 bases and J shed 3 bases, with 8 bases lying between them. Here the CDR3 reads CASSEASGDTEAFF. The CDR3 DNA follows: TGTGCCAGCAGTGAAGCATCGGGTGACACTGAAGCTTTCTTT.

In DNA form, the CDR3 reads TGTGCCAGCAGGTTAGGACAGGGAAACATTCAGTACTTC. Translated: CASRLGQGNIQYF. This sequence joins TRBV5-4 and TRBJ2-4; the match to TRBD1 covers 8 bases. Germline trimming cut 5 bases from V and 6 bases from J; bases unmatched to any gene: 4. The CDR3 contains 13 residues. CDR1 and CDR2 (germline): SGHNT, YYREEE (reference sequence). Full variable domain (outside the CDR3, taken from reference TRBV5-4 and TRBJ2-4): ETGVTQSPTHLIKTRGQQVTLRCSSQSGHNTVSWYQQALGQGPQFIFQYYREEENGRGNFPPRFSGLQFPNYSSELNVNALELDDSALYLCASRLGQGNIQYFGAGTRLSVL.

A single count supports this clone. The chain links TRBV30 to TRBJ2-1; D may be TRBD2 (5 bases). The length of the CDR3 is 15 residues. V lost 0 bases, J lost 6 bases, and 15 bases lay in between. Germline CDR1 reads GTSNPN; CDR2 reads SVGIG (reference sequence). DNA for the CDR3: TGTGCCTGGAGTGTACTAGGGTGGTTGGTCAATGAGCAGTTCTTC. Translating it yields CAWSVLGWLVNEQFF.

CDR3: CASSSKRSSGNTIYF. The CDR3, as DNA: TGTGCCAGCAGTTCAAAGAGGTCCTCTGGAAACACCATATATTTT. This chain connects TRBV27 to TRBJ1-3; D is unclear. Deletions cut 4 bases from V and 0 bases from J, with 10 bases between. The CDR3 loop spans 15 amino acids. Germline CDR1 reads MNHEY; CDR2 reads SMNVEV (reference sequence).

V usage is TRBV6-1 and J usage is TRBJ1-1; tentative D call: TRBD1 (5 bases). CDR3 length equals 12 residues. The V gene's germline CDR1 is MNHNS and CDR2 SASEGT. The germline V and J ends were trimmed by 6 bases and 7 bases, with 12 bases remaining between them. The DNA of the CDR3 is TGTGCCAGCAGCCTGCTCGACAGTGAAGCTTTCTTT. As protein: CASSLLDSEAFF.

This chain joins TRBV5-4 and TRBJ2-5, with D maybe TRBD1 (5 bases). The CDR3 covers 13 residues. The germline V gene has CDR1 SGHNT and CDR2 YYREEE (reference sequence). V lost 3 bases, J lost 1 base, and 7 bases lay in between. Here the CDR3 reads CASSSRVQETQYF. DNA of the CDR3: TGTGCCAGCAGCTCCAGGGTCCAAGAGACCCAGTACTTC.

The V call is TRBV6-5, the J call TRBJ1-5, with D possibly matching TRBD1 (6 bases). Germline-derived CDR1 and CDR2 are MNHEY and SVGAGI. The CDR3 is 14 amino acids. Trimming left V 5 bases short and J 5 bases short, with 13 bases between. This CDR3 is CASSAGARYQPQHF. The CDR3 DNA follows: TGTGCCAGCAGTGCAGGGGCGAGGTATCAGCCCCAGCATTTT.

V usage is TRBV6-1 and J usage is TRBJ2-5, with D maybe TRBD1 (6 bases). V dropped 2 bases and J dropped 1 base, with 11 bases sitting between them. There are 15 residues in the CDR3. The V gene's germline CDR1 is MNHNS and CDR2 SASEGT. CDR3 region: CASSESWGPQETQYF. CDR3 DNA: TGTGCCAGCAGTGAATCTTGGGGGCCCCAAGAGACCCAGTACTTC.

This rearrangement joins TRBV15 to TRBJ1-3; D not certain. Trimming took off 5 bases at V and 8 bases at J, with 10 bases between the two ends. The length of the CDR3 is 12 residues. CDR1 and CDR2 (germline): LNHNV, YYDKDF (reference sequence). DNA of the CDR3: TGTGCCACCAGCTCCCTGGCGGACACCATATATTTT. This translates into CATSSLADTIYF.

The chain is built from TRBV29-1 and TRBJ2-7, with 7 positions matching TRBD1. The junction had 6 bases not matched to a gene; V was cut back by 6 bases and J by 1 base. There are 13 residues in the CDR3. Germline-derived CDR1 and CDR2 are SQVTM and ANQGSEA. Written as DNA, the CDR3 is TGCAGCGTGGGACAGACGAATTCCTACGAGCAGTACTTC. It codes for CSVGQTNSYEQYF.

This clone was seen a single time. This chain joins TRBV18 and TRBJ1-2, with 7 nucleotides matching TRBD1. The CDR3 totals 15 residues. Germline CDR1 reads KGHSH; CDR2 reads LQKENI. The trim removed 2 bases at V and 7 bases at J, leaving 10 bases unmatched. The CDR3 spells CASSPGLGGMSGYTF. The CDR3 nucleotides read TGTGCCAGCTCACCAGGGTTAGGGGGCATGTCTGGCTACACCTTC.

The gene calls are TRBV28 and TRBJ2-6; 8 bases line up with TRBD1. Germline V gene sequence: CDR1 MDHEN, CDR2 SYDVKM. This CDR3 contains 18 residues. The V gene end was trimmed by 6 bases and the J gene end by 4 bases; junction bases not matched to a gene: 14. The CDR3 is CASSSGKQGVWGANVLTF. The CDR3 DNA reads TGTGCCAGCAGCTCGGGGAAACAGGGGGTTTGGGGGGCCAACGTCCTGACTTTC.

The CDR3 reads CASSATGEKLFF. Written as DNA, the CDR3 is TGTGCCAGCAGTGCGACAGGTGAAAAACTGTTTTTT. The chain couples TRBV2 to TRBJ1-4; a possible D gene is TRBD1 (6 bases). The V gene's germline CDR1 is SNHLY and CDR2 FYNNEI. V lost 4 bases to trimming and J lost 7 bases, with 7 bases between them. The CDR3 consists of 12 residues.

This clone was recorded a few times. This chain connects TRBV4-1 to TRBJ1-5; no clear D. The CDR3 spans 15 residues. Germline assignment: CDR1 MGHRA and CDR2 YSYEKL. The V end lost 3 bases, the J end lost 7 bases, and 16 bases lay between the germline ends. The CDR3 loop reads CASSQLPNLRQPQHF. The CDR3 DNA sequence: TGCGCCAGCAGCCAGTTACCGAATCTGAGACAGCCCCAGCATTTT.